These 5 T cell receptor beta chains originate from one sample sequenced in a study of T cells in Graves' hyperthyroidism and ophthalmopathy. Researchers amplified the TCR beta CDR3 regions from RNA transcripts. Carried out on the TCR CDR3, a first-round RT-PCR used the HTBI primer set. TCRdb re-derived calls from the multiplex PCR reads in MiXCR, one entry per CDR3 protein. The repertoire consists of approximately 410,000 distinct CDR3 sequences, with 14% to 15% occurring once and the leading ten covering around 14%. The sequenced sample was blood. These receptors were collected from a man in his late teens or twenties with Graves' ophthalmopathy.

The genes are TRBV6-1 and TRBJ2-2; 7 nucleotides line up with TRBD1. The CDR3 has 14 amino acids. The germline CDR1 and CDR2 sequences are MNHNS and SASEGT. J was trimmed by 7 bases and V by 6 bases; bases with no gene match: 8. The CDR3 bases are TGTGCCAGCAGAGGCCGGCAGGGGGACGGGGAGCTGTTTTTT. Protein sequence: CASRGRQGDGELFF.

The table lists this clonotype with many counts. This chain connects TRBV29-1 to TRBJ1-1; D uncertain. CDR1 and CDR2 (germline): SQVTM, ANQGSEA. Trimming cost V 3 bases and J 4 bases, with 12 bases left between them. The CDR3 contains 13 residues. CDR3 bases: TGCAGCGTTGACCTGGGTTTGGTCACTGAAGCTTTCTTT. It specifies CSVDLGLVTEAFF.

This clonotype has ten or more counts. V gene TRBV11-2 combines with J gene TRBJ2-3; TRBD2 aligns across 12 bases. J was trimmed by 2 bases and V by 5 bases; bases with no gene match: 8. CDR3 size: 17 residues. Per the germline V gene, CDR1 is SGHAT and CDR2 is FQNNGV. As DNA, the CDR3 is TGTGCCAGCAGCCCGAGACTAGCGGGGGCCTACACAGATACGCAGTATTTT. It yields the protein CASSPRLAGAYTDTQYF.

The sample holds many counts of this clonotype. The genes are TRBV30 and TRBJ1-1; D is possibly TRBD1 (6 bases). V was shortened by 3 bases and J by 3 bases, with 11 bases between the two germline ends. The CDR3 consists of 13 residues. CDR1 and CDR2 (germline): GTSNPN, SVGIG (reference sequence). In DNA, the CDR3 is TGTGCCTGGAGGAGGGGGTTGGACACTGAAGCTTTCTTT. As protein: CAWRRGLDTEAFF.

This clonotype came up a few times. The genes are TRBV5-5 and TRBJ1-2; a weak D match, TRBD1 (6 bases). This CDR3 region has 14 residues. In germline, CDR1 is SGHKS, CDR2 YYEKEE (reference sequence). V lost 5 bases, J lost 4 bases, and 15 bases lay in between. The CDR3 loop reads CASRSGGGAYGYTF. The CDR3 region has the DNA TGTGCCAGCAGGTCGGGGGGGGGCGCCTATGGCTACACCTTC.